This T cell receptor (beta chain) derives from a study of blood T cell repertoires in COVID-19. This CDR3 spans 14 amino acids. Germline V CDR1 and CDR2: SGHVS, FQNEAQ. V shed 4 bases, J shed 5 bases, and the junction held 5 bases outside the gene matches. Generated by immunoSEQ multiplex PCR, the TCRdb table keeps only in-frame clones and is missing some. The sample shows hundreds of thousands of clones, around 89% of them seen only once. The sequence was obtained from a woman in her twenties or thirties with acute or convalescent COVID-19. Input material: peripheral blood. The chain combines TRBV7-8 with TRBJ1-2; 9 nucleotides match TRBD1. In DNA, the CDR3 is TGTGCCAGCAGCTCGGGGGGGACAGGGTATGGCTACACCTTC. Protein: CASSSGGTGYGYTF.